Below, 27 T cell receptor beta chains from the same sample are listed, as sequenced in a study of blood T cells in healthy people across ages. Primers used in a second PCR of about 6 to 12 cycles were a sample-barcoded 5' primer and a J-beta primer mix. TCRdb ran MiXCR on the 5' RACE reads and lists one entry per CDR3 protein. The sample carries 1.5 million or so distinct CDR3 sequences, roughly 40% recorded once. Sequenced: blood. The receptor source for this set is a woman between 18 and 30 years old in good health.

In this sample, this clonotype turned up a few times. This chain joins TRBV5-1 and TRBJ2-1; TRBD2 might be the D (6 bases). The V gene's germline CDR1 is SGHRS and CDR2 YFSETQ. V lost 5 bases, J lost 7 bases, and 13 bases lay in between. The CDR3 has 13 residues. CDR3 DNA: TGCGCCAGCAGTAGCGGCCCTTTTAATGAGCAGTTCTTC. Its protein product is CASSSGPFNEQFF.

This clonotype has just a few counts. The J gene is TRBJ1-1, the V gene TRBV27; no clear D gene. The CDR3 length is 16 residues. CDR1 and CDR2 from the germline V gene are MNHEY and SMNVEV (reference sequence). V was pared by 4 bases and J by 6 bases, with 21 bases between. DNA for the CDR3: TGTGCCAGCAGTTACGACCCTCTCCCGCCTGGGTCTGAAGCTTTCTTT. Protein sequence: CASSYDPLPPGSEAFF.

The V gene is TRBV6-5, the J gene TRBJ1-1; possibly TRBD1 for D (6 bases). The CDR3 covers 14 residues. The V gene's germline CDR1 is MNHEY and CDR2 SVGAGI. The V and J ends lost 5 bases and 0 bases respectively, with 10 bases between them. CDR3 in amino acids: CASSARGVNTEAFF. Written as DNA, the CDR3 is TGTGCCAGCAGTGCCAGGGGAGTGAACACTGAAGCTTTCTTT.

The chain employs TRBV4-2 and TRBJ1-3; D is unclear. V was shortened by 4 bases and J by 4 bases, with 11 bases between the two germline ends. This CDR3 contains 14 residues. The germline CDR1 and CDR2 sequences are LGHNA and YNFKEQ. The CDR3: CASSPQGYGNTIYF. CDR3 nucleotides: TGTGCCAGCAGCCCGCAAGGGTACGGAAACACCATATATTTT.

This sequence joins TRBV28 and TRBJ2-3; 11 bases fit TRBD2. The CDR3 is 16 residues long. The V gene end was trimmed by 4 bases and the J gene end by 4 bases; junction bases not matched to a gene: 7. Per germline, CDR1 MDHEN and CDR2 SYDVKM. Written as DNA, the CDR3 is TGTGCCAGCAGTTCCGAACTAGCGGGGGATGCAGATACGCAGTATTTT. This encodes CASSSELAGDADTQYF.

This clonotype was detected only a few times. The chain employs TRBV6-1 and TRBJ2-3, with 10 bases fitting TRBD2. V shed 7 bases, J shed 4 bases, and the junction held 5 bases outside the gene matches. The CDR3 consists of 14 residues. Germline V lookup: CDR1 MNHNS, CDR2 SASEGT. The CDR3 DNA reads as TGTGCCAGCACTCCGCTAGCGGGAGCAGATACGCAGTATTTT. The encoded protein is CASTPLAGADTQYF.

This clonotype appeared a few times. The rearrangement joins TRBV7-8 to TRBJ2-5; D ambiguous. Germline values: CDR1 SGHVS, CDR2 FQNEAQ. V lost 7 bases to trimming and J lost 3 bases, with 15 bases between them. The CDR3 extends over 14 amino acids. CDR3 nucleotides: TGTGCCAGCACCCGCGGAACTAACAAAGAGACCCAGTACTTC. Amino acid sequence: CASTRGTNKETQYF.

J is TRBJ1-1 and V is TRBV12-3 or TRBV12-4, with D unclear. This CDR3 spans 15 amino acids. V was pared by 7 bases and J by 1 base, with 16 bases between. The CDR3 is CASIPGGQQNTEAFF. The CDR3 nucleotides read TGTGCCAGCATCCCTGGAGGGCAGCAGAACACTGAAGCTTTCTTT.

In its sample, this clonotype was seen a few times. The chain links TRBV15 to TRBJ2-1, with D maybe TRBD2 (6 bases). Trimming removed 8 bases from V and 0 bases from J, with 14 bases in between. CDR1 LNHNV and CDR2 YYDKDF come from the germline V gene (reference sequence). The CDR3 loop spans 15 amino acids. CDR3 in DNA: TGTGCCACCTACAGCGGGCTAAGCTCCTACAATGAGCAGTTCTTC. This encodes CATYSGLSSYNEQFF.

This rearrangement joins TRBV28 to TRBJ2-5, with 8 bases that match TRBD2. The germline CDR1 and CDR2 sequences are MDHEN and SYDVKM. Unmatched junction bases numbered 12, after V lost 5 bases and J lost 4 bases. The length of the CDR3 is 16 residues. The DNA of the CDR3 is TGTGCCAGCAGTCCCCCTTCTAGCGGGTCTGGAGAGACCCAGTACTTC. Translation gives CASSPPSSGSGETQYF.

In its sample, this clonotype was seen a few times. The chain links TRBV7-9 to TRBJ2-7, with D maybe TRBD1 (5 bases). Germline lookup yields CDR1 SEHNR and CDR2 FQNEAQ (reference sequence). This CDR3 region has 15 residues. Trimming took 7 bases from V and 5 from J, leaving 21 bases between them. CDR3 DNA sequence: TGTGCCAGCACCCTCTACGAAGCAGGGTTACACGAGCAGTACTTC. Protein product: CASTLYEAGLHEQYF.

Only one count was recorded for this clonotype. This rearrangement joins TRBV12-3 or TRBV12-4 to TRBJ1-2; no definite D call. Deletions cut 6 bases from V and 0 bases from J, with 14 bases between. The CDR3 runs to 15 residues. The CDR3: CASSRWPKANYGYTF. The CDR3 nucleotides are TGTGCCAGCAGCCGGTGGCCCAAAGCTAACTATGGCTACACCTTC.

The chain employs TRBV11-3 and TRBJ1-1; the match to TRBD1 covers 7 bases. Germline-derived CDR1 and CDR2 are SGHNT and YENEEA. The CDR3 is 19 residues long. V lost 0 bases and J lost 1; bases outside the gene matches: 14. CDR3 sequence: CASSLDRLVQTGQNTEAFF. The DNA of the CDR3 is TGTGCCAGCAGCTTAGATCGGTTGGTACAGACAGGGCAGAACACTGAAGCTTTCTTT.

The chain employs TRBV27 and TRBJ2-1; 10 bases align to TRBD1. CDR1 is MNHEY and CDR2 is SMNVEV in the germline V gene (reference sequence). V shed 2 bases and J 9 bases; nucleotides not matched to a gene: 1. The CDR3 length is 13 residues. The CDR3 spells CASSLGQGVEQFF. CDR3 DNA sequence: TGTGCCAGCAGTTTAGGACAGGGGGTTGAGCAGTTCTTC.

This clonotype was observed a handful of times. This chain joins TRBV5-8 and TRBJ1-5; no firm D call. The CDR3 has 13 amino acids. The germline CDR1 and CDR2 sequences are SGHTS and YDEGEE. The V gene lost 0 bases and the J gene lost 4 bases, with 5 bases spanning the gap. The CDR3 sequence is CASSLEQNQPQHF. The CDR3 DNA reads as TGTGCCAGCAGCTTGGAGCAGAATCAGCCCCAGCATTTT.

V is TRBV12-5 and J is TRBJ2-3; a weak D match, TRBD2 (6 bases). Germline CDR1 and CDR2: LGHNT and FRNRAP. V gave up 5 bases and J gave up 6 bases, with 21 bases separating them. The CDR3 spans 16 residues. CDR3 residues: CASGAFRDSRWDTQYF. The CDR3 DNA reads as TGTGCTAGTGGTGCCTTTCGGGACTCCCGATGGGATACGCAGTATTTT.

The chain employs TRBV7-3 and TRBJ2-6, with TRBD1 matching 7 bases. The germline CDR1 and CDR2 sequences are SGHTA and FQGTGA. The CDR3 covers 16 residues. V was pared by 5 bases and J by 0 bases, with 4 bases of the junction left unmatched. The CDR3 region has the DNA TGTGCCAGCAGCCAACAGGGGAGCTCTGGGGCCAACGTCCTGACTTTC. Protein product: CASSQQGSSGANVLTF.

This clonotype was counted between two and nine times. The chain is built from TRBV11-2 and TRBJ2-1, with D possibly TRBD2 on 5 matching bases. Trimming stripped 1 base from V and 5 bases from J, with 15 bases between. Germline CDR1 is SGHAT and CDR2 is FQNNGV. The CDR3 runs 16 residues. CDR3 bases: TGTGCCAGCAGCTTAGTTAACGGGGAGCCAGACAATGAGCAGTTCTTC. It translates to CASSLVNGEPDNEQFF.

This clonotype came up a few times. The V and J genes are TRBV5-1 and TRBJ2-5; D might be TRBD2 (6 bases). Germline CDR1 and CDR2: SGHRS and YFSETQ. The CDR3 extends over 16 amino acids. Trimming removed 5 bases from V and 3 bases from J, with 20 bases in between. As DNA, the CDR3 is TGCGCCAGCAGAACGGGACTCAACTTTAACAAAGAGACCCAGTACTTC. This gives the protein CASRTGLNFNKETQYF.

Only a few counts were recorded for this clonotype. The DNA of the CDR3 is TGTGCCAGCACCCTGGAGGGGGCCTACAATGAGCAGTTCTTC. Translating it yields CASTLEGAYNEQFF. The rearrangement links TRBV12-3 or TRBV12-4 to TRBJ2-1, with D possibly being TRBD1 or TRBD2 (6 bases each). CDR3 length: 14 amino acids. Trimming stripped 7 bases from V and 2 bases from J, with 12 bases between.

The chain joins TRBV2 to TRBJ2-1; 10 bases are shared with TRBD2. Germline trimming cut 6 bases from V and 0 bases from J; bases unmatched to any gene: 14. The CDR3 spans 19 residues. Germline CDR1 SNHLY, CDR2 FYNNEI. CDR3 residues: CASSPPGLALKSSYNEQFF. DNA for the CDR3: TGTGCCAGCAGCCCCCCGGGACTAGCGTTGAAGAGCTCCTACAATGAGCAGTTCTTC. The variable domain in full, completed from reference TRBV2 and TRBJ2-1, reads EPEVTQTPSHQVTQMGQEVILRCVPISNHLYFYWYRQILGQKVEFLVSFYNNEISEKSEIFDDQFSVERPDGSNFTLKIRSTKLEDSAMYFCASSPPGLALKSSYNEQFFGPGTRLTVL.

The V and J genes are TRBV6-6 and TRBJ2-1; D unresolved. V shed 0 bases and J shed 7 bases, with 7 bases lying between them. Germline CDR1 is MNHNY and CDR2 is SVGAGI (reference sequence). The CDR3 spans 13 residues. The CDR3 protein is CASSYSNRNEQFF. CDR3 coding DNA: TGTGCCAGCAGTTACTCGAATAGGAATGAGCAGTTCTTC.

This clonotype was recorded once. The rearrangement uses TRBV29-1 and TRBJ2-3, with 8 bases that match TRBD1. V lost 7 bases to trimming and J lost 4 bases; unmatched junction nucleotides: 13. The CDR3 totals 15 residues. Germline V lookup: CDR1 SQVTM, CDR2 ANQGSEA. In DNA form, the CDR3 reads TGCAGCGCCGGAAGCGGACAGGGACGCGCAGATACGCAGTATTTT. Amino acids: CSAGSGQGRADTQYF.

CDR3 nucleotides: TGTGCCAGCAGCTCAAGGACGGCCGGGACCACTGAAGCTTTCTTT. This encodes CASSSRTAGTTEAFF. This chain links TRBV7-2 with TRBJ1-1, with D possibly matching TRBD1 (5 bases). Trimming took off 4 bases at V and 4 bases at J, with 16 bases between the two ends. Germline loops: CDR1 SGHTA, CDR2 FQGNSA. This CDR3 region has 15 residues. The full variable domain, completed using reference TRBV7-2 and TRBJ1-1, is GAGVSQSPSNKVTEKGKDVELRCDPISGHTALYWYRQSLGQGLEFLIYFQGNSAPDKSGLPSDRFSAERTGGSVSTLTIQRTQQEDSAVYLCASSSRTAGTTEAFFGQGTRLTVV.

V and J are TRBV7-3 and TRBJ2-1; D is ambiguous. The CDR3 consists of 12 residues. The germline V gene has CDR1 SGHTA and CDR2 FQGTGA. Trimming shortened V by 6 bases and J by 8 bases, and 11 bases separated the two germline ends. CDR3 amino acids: CASSQLGDEQFF. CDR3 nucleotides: TGTGCCAGCAGTCAATTGGGTGATGAGCAGTTCTTC.

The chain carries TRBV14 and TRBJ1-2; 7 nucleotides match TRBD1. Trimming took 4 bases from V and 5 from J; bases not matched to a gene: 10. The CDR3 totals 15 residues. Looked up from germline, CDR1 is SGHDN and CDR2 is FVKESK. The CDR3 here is CASSRDRVRAYGYTF. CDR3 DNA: TGTGCCAGCAGCCGCGACAGGGTTAGGGCATATGGCTACACCTTC.

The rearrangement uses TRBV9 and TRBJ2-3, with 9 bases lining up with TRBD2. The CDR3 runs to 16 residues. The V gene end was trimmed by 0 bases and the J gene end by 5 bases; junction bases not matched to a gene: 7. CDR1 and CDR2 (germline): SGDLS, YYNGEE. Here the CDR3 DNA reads TGTGCCAGCAGCGTAGTAGCGGGGGCACGAGGAGATACGCAGTATTTT. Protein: CASSVVAGARGDTQYF. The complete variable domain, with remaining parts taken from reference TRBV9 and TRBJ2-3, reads DSGVTQTPKHLITATGQRVTLRCSPRSGDLSVYWYQQSLDQGLQFLIQYYNGEERAKGNILERFSAQQFPDLHSELNLSSLELGDSALYFCASSVVAGARGDTQYFGPGTRLTVL.